Listed below are T cell receptor beta chains from one sample, sequenced in a study of shared clonotypes between healthy human individuals. The data were produced by immunoSEQ multiplex PCR, yet TCRdb's version contains in-frame clones alone and is incomplete. The repertoire consists of about 520,000 clones, with about 96% occurring once and the leading ten covering nearly 0.065%. Specimen: naive CD4+ T cells sorted from blood. These receptors all stem from a woman aged 30 to 39 in good health. CDR3s leave out the opening cysteine and the closing phenylalanine or tryptophan. The order of the fields is CDR3 length, J gene, D gene, V gene, CDR3 protein. A D gene is named only where the DNA matches it firmly.

>12|TRBJ1-1|NA|TRBV5-1
ASSLGAGHTEAF
>10|TRBJ1-2|NA|TRBV4-1
ASSQPDRDYT
>15|TRBJ2-5|TRBD2|TRBV7-9
ASSLRRLAGMQETQY
>11|TRBJ1-1|NA|TRBV5-1
ASRPTPETEAF
>11|TRBJ1-5|NA|TRBV19
ASRTPETSPQH
>13|TRBJ2-3|NA|TRBV28
ASGPRGGPTDTQY
>12|TRBJ1-1|NA|TRBV5-1
ASSPNTGNTEAF
>12|TRBJ2-7|NA|TRBV30
AWSVGGDSYEQY
>13|TRBJ2-1|TRBD2|TRBV4-1
ASSDRTSGSNEQF
>13|TRBJ2-3|TRBD2|TRBV29-1
SVDSGSRGTDTQY
>13|TRBJ1-5|NA|TRBV19
ASSMPRATNQPQH
>10|TRBJ1-2|NA|TRBV28
ASSLASYGYT
>16|NA|TRBD2|TRBV4-1
ASSQGLAGGRGTYEQY
>13|TRBJ2-4|TRBD1|TRBV19
ASSIDRDRGRIQY
>12|TRBJ2-7|NA|TRBV5-1
ASSLGQEGNEQY
>15|TRBJ2-6|NA|TRBV6-4
ASSPGRLGSGANVLT
>11|TRBJ2-5|NA|TRBV11-2
ASSWAHRETQY
>11|TRBJ2-7|NA|TRBV11-2
ASSFSYLYEQY
>12|TRBJ2-5|TRBD2|TRBV5-1
ASSTGGPRETQY
>16|TRBJ2-7|NA|TRBV5-1
ASSPNLPTVLLPYEQY
>12|TRBJ1-4|NA|TRBV9
ASSPAPTNEKLF
>13|TRBJ1-6|NA|TRBV28
ASSPRQVQDSPLH
>12|TRBJ2-5|NA|TRBV10-3
ATERQLKQETQY
>13|TRBJ2-5|NA|TRBV6-5
ASSYSAGDQETQY
>11|TRBJ2-7|NA|TRBV5-6
ASSFPMGNEQY
>11|TRBJ1-3|NA|TRBV5-1
ASSFGGENTIY
>10|TRBJ1-2|NA|TRBV7-2
ASSDRRYGYT
>12|TRBJ2-2|NA|TRBV14
ASSQRPGTGELF
>12|TRBJ1-5|NA|TRBV4-1
ASSQLPGVQPQH
>11|TRBJ1-5|NA|TRBV30
AWSVRGNQPQH
>12|TRBJ2-3|NA|TRBV28
ASSFLGSRATQY
>11|TRBJ2-1|NA|TRBV6-5
ASSYEGYNEQF
>11|TRBJ2-7|TRBD2|TRBV6-1
ASSTGRAYEQY
>12|TRBJ2-6|NA|TRBV28
ASALPDGANVLT
>13|TRBJ2-1|NA|TRBV6-6
ASSYEGPARNEQF
>13|TRBJ1-1|NA|TRBV5-5
ASSWTDFTNTEAF
>13|TRBJ1-4|TRBD1|TRBV28
ASSPWTGGEEKLF
>13|TRBJ1-2|NA|TRBV6-1
ASSEQPQSNYGYT
>14|TRBJ1-1|TRBD1|TRBV9
ASSVVTGTPGTEAF
>11|NA|TRBD1|TRBV5-1
ASSRDRGYEQY
>12|TRBJ2-1|NA|TRBV18
ASSPSQSRNEQF
>14|TRBJ2-7|NA|TRBV27
ASSLSGGRSSYEQY
>13|TRBJ2-7|TRBD2|TRBV5-4
ASSLDTGGFYEQY
>11|TRBJ2-1|NA|TRBV19
ATTRDWSGEQF
>11|TRBJ2-7|NA|TRBV19
YEPGTEYYEQY
>14|TRBJ1-1|TRBD1|TRBV7-2
ASSFTGTGENTEAF
>13|TRBJ2-7|NA|TRBV4-1
ASSQETAVVYEQY
>10|TRBJ2-4|NA|TRBV11-2
ASSLGHPIQY
>11|TRBJ1-5|NA|TRBV19
ASSIRGNQPQH
>13|TRBJ2-4|NA|TRBV9
ASSETDKGWDIQY
>11|TRBJ1-2|NA|TRBV2
ASNLGLNYGYT
>13|TRBJ1-5|NA|TRBV4-2
ASSQDLREDQPQH
>14|TRBJ1-4|TRBD1|TRBV6-5
ASSYLTGESNEKLF
>13|TRBJ2-2|NA|TRBV21-1
ASSNAVQGTGELF
>11|TRBJ2-1|NA|TRBV10-2
ASVSGALGEQF
>13|TRBJ1-4|NA|TRBV2
ASSGGRRGNEKLF